This note documents a single T cell receptor (beta chain) sequence. Trimming left V 3 bases short and J 2 bases short, with 14 bases between. CDR3 length: 16 residues. Germline CDR1 and CDR2: SGHAT and FQDESV (reference sequence). The data were obtained in a study of blood T cell repertoires in COVID-19. Study-level information: The United States, Italy and Spain supplied acute and convalescent COVID-19 samples. T cells, B-cell-depleted T cells, or PBMCs supplied cDNA or gDNA.

Original analysis: Estimated nucleated cell counts came from reference gene primer amplification. Generated by immunoSEQ multiplex PCR, the TCRdb table keeps only in-frame clones and is missing some. Clone size and the V and J calls come from that table; the DNA yielded D and trimming. In the table there are 65,000 or so clones, approximately 80% of which are singletons. This clonotype was obtained from a man aged 60 to 75 with acute or convalescent COVID-19. The sample consisted of peripheral blood. V gene TRBV11-1 combines with J gene TRBJ2-1; a weak D match, TRBD1 (5 bases). In DNA, the CDR3 is TGTGCCAGCAGCTTCCGACGTGGGGCGGCCTACAATGAGCAGTTCTTC. This translates into CASSFRRGAAYNEQFF.